The 8 T cell receptor beta chains below come from one sample, sequenced in a study of blood T cell repertoires in COVID-19. Sequenced by immunoSEQ multiplex PCR; TCRdb stores in-frame clones only, minus some. The repertoire holds around 80,000 clones, with around 88% as singletons. The sample was peripheral blood. These receptor sequences come from a man in his 60s with acute or convalescent COVID-19.

V usage is TRBV25-1 and J usage is TRBJ2-2; D possibly corresponds to TRBD1 (6 bases). V lost 2 bases, J lost 5 bases, and 12 bases lay in between. This CDR3 is built from 15 residues. CDR1 is MGHDK, CDR2 SYGVNS, per germline. Here the CDR3 DNA reads TGTGCCAGCAGTGAAGCAGGGGATAGGACCGGGGAGCTGTTTTTT. Protein product: CASSEAGDRTGELFF.

The V and J genes are TRBV5-1 and TRBJ2-3, with a possible D match to TRBD2 (6 bases). The germline CDR1 and CDR2 sequences are SGHRS and YFSETQ. With 3 bases removed from V and 7 bases from J, the gap between germline ends came to 12 bases. This CDR3 contains 13 residues. The chain's CDR3 is CASSSPGGNTQYF. CDR3 DNA: TGCGCCAGCAGCTCCCCTGGAGGGAATACGCAGTATTTT.

In DNA form, the CDR3 reads TGCGCCAGCAGTGGAGGAAGTAGAAGTAATGAAAAACTGTTTTTT. Its translation is CASSGGSRSNEKLFF. This chain connects TRBV10-2 to TRBJ1-4; D is ambiguous. The germline V and J ends were trimmed by 4 bases and 4 bases, with 13 bases remaining between them. The CDR3 runs 15 residues. Germline V CDR1 and CDR2: WSHSY, SAAADI.

The genes are TRBV7-6 and TRBJ2-1, with D tentatively TRBD2 (5 bases). The germline gives CDR1 SGHVS, CDR2 FNYEAQ. CDR3 size: 17 residues. V was shortened by 1 base and J by 5 bases, with 18 bases between the two germline ends. The CDR3, as DNA: TGTGCCAGCAGCTTAGGGGCGGCCGCGGGTAACGACAATGAGCAGTTCTTC. Its protein product is CASSLGAAAGNDNEQFF.

The chain carries TRBV3-1 (or the pseudogene TRBV3-2) and TRBJ1-1, with D possibly being TRBD1 (6 bases). V gave up 3 bases and J gave up 4 bases, with 12 bases separating them. This CDR3 contains 14 residues. The germline gives CDR1 LGHDT, CDR2 YNNKEL (reference sequence). Written as DNA, the CDR3 is TGTGCCAGCAGCCAGACGAACAGGGCCACTGAAGCTTTCTTT. Protein product: CASSQTNRATEAFF.

The CDR3 nucleotides read TGTGCCAGCAGCTTAGACGGGACAGAGTACGAGCAGTACTTC. Its translation is CASSLDGTEYEQYF. The chain uses TRBV7-6 and TRBJ2-7, with 7 bases fitting TRBD1. V was clipped by 1 base and J by 4 bases; unmatched bases: 4. The length of the CDR3 is 14 residues. CDR1 and CDR2 (germline): SGHVS, FNYEAQ.

This clone was found a few times. The V call is TRBV3-1 (or the pseudogene TRBV3-2), the J call TRBJ1-5; tentatively, D is TRBD1 (6 bases). V was pared by 6 bases and J by 6 bases, with 12 bases between. This CDR3 is built from 13 residues. Germline-derived CDR1 and CDR2 are LGHDT and YNNKEL (reference sequence). The CDR3 loop reads CASSHQGTQPQHF. The CDR3 nucleotides are TGTGCCAGCAGTCATCAGGGGACTCAGCCCCAGCATTTT.

This clone was seen more than once but under ten times. The chain links TRBV19 to TRBJ1-3, with TRBD1 matching over 7 bases. J lost 0 bases, V lost 4 bases, and 6 bases had no gene match. This CDR3 comprises 16 residues. Per germline, CDR1 LNHDA and CDR2 SQIVND (reference sequence). This chain's CDR3 is CASSTTGTDSGNTIYF. For the CDR3, the DNA is TGTGCCAGTAGTACCACCGGGACAGACTCTGGAAACACCATATATTTT.